The rows below give T cell receptor beta chains drawn from one sample of a study of cytomegalovirus exposure and HLA in healthy donors. The table came from immunoSEQ multiplex PCR; TCRdb's copy has only in-frame clones and leaves some out. The sample contains 150,000 to 200,000 clones, roughly 80% of which appear only once. Sequencing input: PBMCs. The receptors originated from a man in his forties in good health and CMV-seronegative. CDR3s include the opening cysteine and the closing phenylalanine or tryptophan. D genes are given only for firm matches. Some rows have no size entry. The others give once, few or many, or a class for an expanded clone.

clone_size	v_call	j_call	d_call	cdr3_aa	cdr3_nt
NA	TRBV9	TRBJ2-1	TRBD1	CASSIQGIPYNEQFF	TGTGCCAGCAGCATACAGGGGATCCCTTACAATGAGCAGTTCTTC
NA	TRBV10-2	TRBJ2-1	NA	CASSSDTRNLFF	TGCGCCAGCAGTTCGGACACCAGAAACTTGTTCTTC
few	TRBV6-6	TRBJ1-1	NA	CASSLTGEAFF	TGTGCCAGCAGCTTGACGGGTGAAGCTTTCTTT
NA	TRBV9	TRBJ2-1	TRBD1	CASSSLGTANEQFF	TGTGCCAGCAGTTCTCTCGGGACAGCTAATGAGCAGTTCTTC
NA	TRBV7-9	TRBJ2-7	TRBD1	CASSRQGSYEQYF	TGTGCCAGCAGTCGACAGGGGAGCTACGAGCAGTACTTC
NA	TRBV2	TRBJ2-1	TRBD2	CASRIGLAGSNGNEQFF	TGTGCCAGCAGGATAGGACTAGCGGGGAGCAATGGCAATGAGCAGTTCTTC
NA	TRBV6-5	TRBJ1-1	NA	CASHTPSGVTEAFF	TGTGCCAGCCACACGCCATCGGGGGTTACTGAAGCTTTCTTT
NA	TRBV25-1	TRBJ2-3	TRBD2	CASSESLLVAGGDTQYF	TGTGCCAGCAGTGAAAGCCTGCTGGTAGCGGGGGGAGATACGCAGTATTTT
NA	TRBV15	TRBJ1-4	NA	CATSRGGATNEKLFF	TGTGCCACCAGCAGAGGGGGAGCAACTAATGAAAAACTGTTTTTT
NA	TRBV6-1	TRBJ2-3	TRBD2	CASSEQLAGASDTQYF	TGTGCCAGCAGTGAACAACTAGCGGGTGCTTCAGATACGCAGTATTTT
NA	TRBV5-6	TRBJ2-2	TRBD1	CASSPGTGRNTGELFF	TGTGCCAGCAGCCCCGGGACAGGGAGGAACACCGGGGAGCTGTTTTTT
NA	TRBV7-2	TRBJ2-1	NA	CASSLVAGDYNEQFF	TGTGCCAGCAGCTTAGTGGCAGGGGACTACAATGAGCAGTTCTTC
NA	TRBV5-6	TRBJ2-1	TRBD2	CASRLSGATSYNEQFF	TGTGCCAGCAGACTAAGCGGGGCCACCTCCTACAATGAGCAGTTCTTC
few	TRBV10-3	TRBJ2-5	NA	CAISEGQYQETQYF	TGTGCCATCAGTGAAGGACAGTACCAAGAGACCCAGTACTTC
few	TRBV5-1	TRBJ2-5	TRBD2	CASKLTSGGETQYF	TGCGCCAGCAAGTTGACTAGCGGGGGGGAGACCCAGTACTTC
NA	TRBV5-8	TRBJ2-7	NA	CASSLVGGKEINQQYF	TGTGCCAGCAGCTTGGTCGGAGGTAAGGAAATCAACCAGCAGTACTTC
NA	TRBV2	TRBJ1-2	TRBD1	CASMGQAVYGYTF	TGTGCCAGCATGGGACAGGCCGTTTATGGCTACACCTTC
NA	TRBV28	TRBJ1-1	TRBD1	CASSSQGQGFTEAFF	TGTGCCAGCAGTTCTCAGGGACAGGGATTCACTGAAGCTTTCTTT
NA	TRBV13	TRBJ1-5	TRBD1	CASSPGGWDQPQHF	TGTGCCAGCAGCCCAGGGGGTTGGGATCAGCCCCAGCATTTT
NA	TRBV4-3	TRBJ2-3	TRBD2	CASSLQRGGTDTQYF	TGCGCCAGCAGCCTTCAGCGGGGTGGGACAGATACGCAGTATTTT
NA	TRBV6-4	TRBJ2-2	TRBD1	CASYWDRRDTGELFF	TGTGCCAGCTATTGGGACAGGAGAGACACCGGGGAGCTGTTTTTT
NA	TRBV28	TRBJ1-6	NA	CASSLLQGTLSKDSPLHF	TGTGCCAGCAGTTTATTACAGGGAACTCTCTCTAAGGATTCACCCCTCCACTTT
NA	TRBV7-9	TRBJ2-7	NA	CASSLVGGQYF	TGTGCCAGCAGCTTAGTAGGGGGGCAGTACTTC
NA	TRBV2	TRBJ1-5	TRBD1	CASSEGTDNQPQHF	TGTGCCAGCAGTGAGGGGACAGACAATCAGCCCCAGCATTTT
NA	TRBV19	TRBJ1-2	TRBD1	CASSIFSDRARGYTF	TGTGCCAGTAGTATCTTCTCGGACAGGGCGCGGGGCTACACCTTC
few	TRBV18	TRBJ2-1	TRBD2	CASSPIAGGINYNEQFF	TGTGCCAGCTCACCAATAGCGGGGGGCATAAACTACAATGAGCAGTTCTTC
NA	TRBV19	TRBJ2-2	TRBD2	CASSIPSGPNTGELFF	TGTGCCAGTAGTATCCCTAGCGGGCCGAACACCGGGGAGCTGTTTTTT
few	TRBV10-1	TRBJ2-4	TRBD1	CASSEEQGAGNIQYF	TGCGCCAGCAGTGAAGAACAGGGGGCGGGAAACATTCAGTACTTC
few	TRBV5-1	TRBJ2-6	NA	CASTLQGSGANVLTF	TGCGCCAGCACCCTTCAGGGATCTGGGGCCAACGTCCTGACTTTC
NA	TRBV9	TRBJ2-7	TRBD2	CASSPSGVFLEQYF	TGTGCCAGCAGCCCCAGCGGGGTTTTTTTAGAGCAGTACTTC
NA	TRBV7-2	TRBJ2-7	NA	CASSVYGGTYEQYF	TGTGCCAGCAGCGTATACGGGGGAACCTACGAGCAGTACTTC
NA	TRBV7-2	TRBJ2-7	NA	CASSLGAAGGNYEQYF	TGTGCCAGCAGCTTAGGGGCGGCAGGGGGGAACTACGAGCAGTACTTC
once	TRBV7-6	TRBJ1-6	NA	CASSLRTGNSPLHF	TGTGCCAGCAGCTTGCGGACGGGGAATTCACCCCTCCACTTT
NA	TRBV5-1	TRBJ1-1	NA	CASSLAGNTEAFF	TGCGCCAGCAGCTTGGCAGGAAACACTGAAGCTTTCTTT
NA	TRBV19	TRBJ2-3	TRBD1	CASSDRGESTQYF	TGTGCCAGTAGCGACAGGGGGGAATCCACGCAGTATTTT
NA	TRBV27	TRBJ2-2	NA	CASSLSGTRGRSNAGELFF	TGTGCCAGCAGTTTATCGGGGACCAGGGGAAGAAGTAACGCCGGGGAGCTGTTTTTT
NA	TRBV7-2	TRBJ2-2	TRBD2	CASSWWLAGGPGELFF	TGTGCCAGCTCTTGGTGGCTAGCGGGGGGGCCCGGGGAGCTGTTTTTT
NA	TRBV7-2	TRBJ1-5	NA	CASSLNALRGNQPQHF	TGTGCCAGCAGCTTAAATGCTCTTCGGGGCAATCAGCCCCAGCATTTT
NA	TRBV5-1	TRBJ2-5	NA	CASSLVPETQYF	TGCGCCAGCAGCTTGGTTCCGGAGACCCAGTACTTC
NA	TRBV28	TRBJ1-2	NA	CASTVGREYGYTF	TGTGCCAGCACGGTGGGCCGGGAGTATGGCTACACCTTC
once	TRBV9	TRBJ1-1	NA	CASTEGSLNTEAFF	TGTGCCAGCACCGAGGGCAGCCTGAACACTGAAGCTTTCTTT
NA	TRBV4-1	TRBJ1-1	NA	CASSQVSRRGTEAFF	TGCGCCAGCAGCCAAGTGTCGCGGAGGGGTACTGAAGCTTTCTTT
NA	TRBV5-4	TRBJ2-7	NA	CASRDQTGREQYF	TGTGCCAGCAGAGACCAGACAGGGAGGGAGCAGTACTTC
NA	TRBV5-6	TRBJ2-7	NA	CASSPTHREDEQYF	TGTGCCAGCAGCCCCACCCACAGGGAAGACGAGCAGTACTTC
NA	TRBV5-1	TRBJ1-1	NA	CASSHGQYTEAFF	TGCGCCAGCAGCCATGGGCAGTACACTGAAGCTTTCTTT